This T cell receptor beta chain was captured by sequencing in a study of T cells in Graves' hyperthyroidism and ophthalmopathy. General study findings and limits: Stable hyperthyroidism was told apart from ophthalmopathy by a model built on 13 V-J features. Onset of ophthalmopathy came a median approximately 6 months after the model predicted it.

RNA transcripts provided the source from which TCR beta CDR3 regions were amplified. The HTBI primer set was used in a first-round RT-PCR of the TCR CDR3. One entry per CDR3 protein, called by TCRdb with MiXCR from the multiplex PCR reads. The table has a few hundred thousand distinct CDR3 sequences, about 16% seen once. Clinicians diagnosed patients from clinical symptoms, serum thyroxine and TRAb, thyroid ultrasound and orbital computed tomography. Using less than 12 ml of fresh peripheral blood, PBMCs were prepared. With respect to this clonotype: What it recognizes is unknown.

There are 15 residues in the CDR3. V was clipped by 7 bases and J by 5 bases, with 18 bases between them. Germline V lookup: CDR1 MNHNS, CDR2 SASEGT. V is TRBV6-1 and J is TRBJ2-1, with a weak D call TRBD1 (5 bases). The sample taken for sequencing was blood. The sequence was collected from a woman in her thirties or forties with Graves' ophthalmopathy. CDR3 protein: CASTSHRSLNNEQFF. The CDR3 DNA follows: TGTGCCAGCACATCACACAGGTCACTTAACAATGAGCAGTTCTTC.